This T cell receptor beta chain derives from a study of cytomegalovirus exposure and HLA in healthy donors. The PCR contained 60 Vbeta and 13 Jbeta primers. Profiled with immunoSEQ multiplex PCR; TCRdb holds only in-frame clones, not every one. Among 150,000 to 180,000 clones listed, under 80% were seen once. Trimming shortened V by 5 bases and J by 7 bases, and 9 bases separated the two germline ends. The CDR3 covers 12 residues. CDR1 SGHNT and CDR2 YENEEA come from the germline V gene. The sequenced sample was PBMCs. This chain uses TRBV11-3 with TRBJ2-1; possibly TRBD1 for D (6 bases). This receptor was taken from a man aged 25 to 40 in good health and CMV-seronegative. The CDR3 loop reads CASSAQGNEQFF. The CDR3 DNA sequence: TGTGCCAGCAGCGCCCAGGGGAATGAGCAGTTCTTC.